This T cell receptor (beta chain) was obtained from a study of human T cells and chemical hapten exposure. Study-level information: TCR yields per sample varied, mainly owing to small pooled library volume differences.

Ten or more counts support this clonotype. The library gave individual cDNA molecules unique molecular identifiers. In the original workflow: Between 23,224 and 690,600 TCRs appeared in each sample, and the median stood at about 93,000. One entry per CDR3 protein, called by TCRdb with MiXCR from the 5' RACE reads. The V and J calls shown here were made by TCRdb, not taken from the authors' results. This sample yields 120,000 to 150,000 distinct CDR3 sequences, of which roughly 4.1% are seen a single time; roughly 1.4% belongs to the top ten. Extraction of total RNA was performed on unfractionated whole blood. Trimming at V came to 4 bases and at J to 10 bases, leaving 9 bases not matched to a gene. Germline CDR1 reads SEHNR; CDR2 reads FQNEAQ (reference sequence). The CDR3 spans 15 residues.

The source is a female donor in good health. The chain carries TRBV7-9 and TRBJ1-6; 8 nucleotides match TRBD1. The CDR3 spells CASSSTGAGDSPLHF. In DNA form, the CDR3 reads TGTGCCAGCAGCTCGACAGGGGCGGGAGACTCACCCCTCCACTTT.